A selection of T cell receptor beta chains follows, all from one sample in a study of T cell clonotyping in hematopoietic cell transplantation. Assay: immunoSEQ multiplex PCR; the TCRdb copy retains only in-frame clones and omits some. The sample shows about 49,000 clones, 86% of them seen only once. This sample comprised peripheral blood mononuclear cells, obtained before stem cell transplant. Receptor source: a man in his 60s with biphenotypic leukemia. Some clones in this sample may be carry-over from other donors' samples. CDR3s include the opening cysteine and the closing phenylalanine or tryptophan. The order of the fields is clone size, V gene, D gene, J gene, CDR3 protein, CDR3 DNA. The D gene is left open where the match is weak. Clone size, where shown, is once, few, many, or a class for clones that have expanded.

clone_size: NA; v_call: TRBV6-5; d_call: NA; j_call: TRBJ1-2; cdr3_aa: CASIKQGANYGYTF; cdr3_nt: TGTGCCAGCATTAAGCAGGGAGCTAACTATGGCTACACCTTC
clone_size: once; v_call: TRBV5-4; d_call: NA; j_call: TRBJ2-2; cdr3_aa: CASSPPGPRDTGELFF; cdr3_nt: TGTGCCAGCAGCCCCCCGGGACCCAGAGACACCGGGGAGCTGTTTTTT
clone_size: once; v_call: TRBV30; d_call: TRBD1; j_call: TRBJ1-2; cdr3_aa: CAWLTPGTGGFYGYTF; cdr3_nt: TGTGCCTGGCTCACACCGGGGACAGGGGGGTTTTATGGCTACACCTTC
clone_size: NA; v_call: TRBV28; d_call: NA; j_call: TRBJ1-5; cdr3_aa: CASSRRGAPNQPQHF; cdr3_nt: TGTGCCAGCAGCCGCAGGGGAGCCCCCAATCAGCCCCAGCATTTT
clone_size: NA; v_call: TRBV27; d_call: TRBD2; j_call: TRBJ2-7; cdr3_aa: CASSLYGGSYEQYF; cdr3_nt: TGTGCCAGCAGTTTATATGGCGGGAGCTACGAGCAGTACTTC
clone_size: few; v_call: TRBV5-1; d_call: NA; j_call: TRBJ2-7; cdr3_aa: CASSLGSGYEQYF; cdr3_nt: TGCGCCAGCAGCTTGGGGTCGGGGTACGAGCAGTACTTC
clone_size: NA; v_call: TRBV19; d_call: TRBD2; j_call: TRBJ2-5; cdr3_aa: CATRTRGSETQYF; cdr3_nt: TGTGCCACCAGGACTAGAGGATCAGAGACCCAGTACTTC
clone_size: NA; v_call: TRBV30; d_call: NA; j_call: TRBJ1-1; cdr3_aa: CAWSRGGNTEAFF; cdr3_nt: TGTGCCTGGAGTCGAGGGGGGAACACTGAAGCTTTCTTT
clone_size: NA; v_call: TRBV27; d_call: NA; j_call: TRBJ1-2; cdr3_aa: CASSPPGGEGYTF; cdr3_nt: TGTGCCAGCAGTCCCCCCGGGGGGGAGGGCTACACCTTC
clone_size: NA; v_call: TRBV30; d_call: NA; j_call: TRBJ2-1; cdr3_aa: CAWSVLTSNEQFF; cdr3_nt: TGTGCCTGGAGTGTACTGACGTCAAATGAGCAGTTCTTC
clone_size: NA; v_call: TRBV28; d_call: TRBD2; j_call: TRBJ2-3; cdr3_aa: CASSGASGRALYTQYF; cdr3_nt: TGTGCCAGCAGTGGGGCTAGCGGGAGGGCCCTATATACGCAGTATTTT
clone_size: NA; v_call: TRBV5-4; d_call: NA; j_call: TRBJ1-2; cdr3_aa: CASSLVGAVNGYTF; cdr3_nt: TGTGCCAGCAGCTTGGTCGGGGCGGTGAATGGCTACACCTTC
clone_size: once; v_call: TRBV27; d_call: NA; j_call: TRBJ2-4; cdr3_aa: CASSLGLGAKNIQYF; cdr3_nt: TGTGCCAGCAGTTTGGGACTCGGAGCCAAAAACATTCAGTACTTC
clone_size: NA; v_call: TRBV14; d_call: NA; j_call: TRBJ1-2; cdr3_aa: CASSPGGYGYTF; cdr3_nt: TGTGCCAGCAGCCCGGGTGGCTATGGCTACACCTTC
clone_size: NA; v_call: TRBV28; d_call: NA; j_call: TRBJ2-1; cdr3_aa: CASSSPYTERNEQFF; cdr3_nt: TGTGCCAGCAGTTCCCCCTATACGGAGAGGAATGAGCAGTTCTTC
clone_size: NA; v_call: TRBV7-8; d_call: TRBD2; j_call: TRBJ2-5; cdr3_aa: CASSLDGTSQETQYF; cdr3_nt: TGTGCCAGCAGCTTAGATGGGACTAGTCAAGAGACCCAGTACTTC
clone_size: NA; v_call: TRBV7-9; d_call: NA; j_call: TRBJ1-1; cdr3_aa: CASRLQGSNTEAFF; cdr3_nt: TGTGCCAGCAGATTACAGGGTTCGAACACTGAAGCTTTCTTT
clone_size: NA; v_call: TRBV30; d_call: TRBD1; j_call: TRBJ1-3; cdr3_aa: CAWSGDLQGSGNTIYF; cdr3_nt: TGTGCCTGGAGTGGGGATCTACAGGGGTCTGGAAACACCATATATTTT
clone_size: NA; v_call: TRBV5-1; d_call: NA; j_call: TRBJ2-2; cdr3_aa: CASSPLVGNGELFF; cdr3_nt: TGCGCCAGCAGCCCCCTGGTGGGGAACGGGGAGCTGTTTTTT
clone_size: NA; v_call: TRBV7-3; d_call: NA; j_call: TRBJ2-3; cdr3_aa: CASSRSGTDTQYF; cdr3_nt: TGTGCCAGCTCAAGATCGGGCACAGATACGCAGTATTTT
clone_size: NA; v_call: TRBV15; d_call: NA; j_call: TRBJ2-3; cdr3_aa: CATSRDSGAVADTQYF; cdr3_nt: TGTGCCACCAGCAGAGATTCAGGGGCGGTGGCGGATACGCAGTATTTT
clone_size: NA; v_call: TRBV4-2; d_call: NA; j_call: TRBJ1-1; cdr3_aa: CASSQGGAITEAFF; cdr3_nt: TGTGCCAGCAGCCAAGGGGGGGCTATCACTGAAGCTTTCTTT
clone_size: NA; v_call: TRBV6-4; d_call: NA; j_call: TRBJ2-3; cdr3_aa: CASSSERTDTQYF; cdr3_nt: TGTGCCAGCAGTTCCGAACGCACAGATACGCAGTATTTT
clone_size: few; v_call: TRBV2; d_call: NA; j_call: TRBJ2-6; cdr3_aa: CASSPDIDNVLTF; cdr3_nt: TGTGCCAGCAGTCCCGACATCGACAACGTCCTGACTTTC
clone_size: NA; v_call: TRBV6-6; d_call: NA; j_call: TRBJ2-3; cdr3_aa: CASSYSQNTDTQYF; cdr3_nt: TGTGCCAGCAGTTACTCGCAAAACACAGATACGCAGTATTTT
clone_size: NA; v_call: TRBV30; d_call: TRBD1; j_call: TRBJ1-4; cdr3_aa: CACDRESEKLFF; cdr3_nt: TGTGCCTGCGACAGGGAGTCTGAAAAACTGTTTTTT
clone_size: NA; v_call: TRBV19; d_call: NA; j_call: TRBJ1-5; cdr3_aa: CASSIDLDSPNQPQHF; cdr3_nt: TGTGCCAGTAGTATAGACCTCGACAGTCCAAATCAGCCCCAGCATTTT
clone_size: once; v_call: TRBV5-4; d_call: NA; j_call: TRBJ2-5; cdr3_aa: CASSLELFGETQYF; cdr3_nt: TGTGCCAGCAGCTTGGAACTTTTCGGGGAGACCCAGTACTTC
clone_size: once; v_call: TRBV6-1; d_call: TRBD1; j_call: TRBJ1-5; cdr3_aa: CASSGFRGGNQPQHF; cdr3_nt: TGTGCCAGCAGTGGGTTCAGGGGGGGCAATCAGCCCCAGCATTTT
clone_size: NA; v_call: TRBV7-2; d_call: NA; j_call: TRBJ1-2; cdr3_aa: CASSLAEGGHGYTF; cdr3_nt: TGTGCCAGCAGCTTAGCCGAAGGAGGGCATGGCTACACCTTC
clone_size: NA; v_call: TRBV27; d_call: TRBD1; j_call: TRBJ1-2; cdr3_aa: CASSPRTGGAVRGYTF; cdr3_nt: TGTGCCAGCAGCCCCCGGACAGGGGGCGCCGTTCGTGGCTACACCTTC
clone_size: NA; v_call: TRBV5-6; d_call: NA; j_call: TRBJ2-7; cdr3_aa: CASSLRGLPSGEQYF; cdr3_nt: TGTGCCAGCAGCTTGCGTGGTCTACCTTCGGGGGAGCAGTACTTC
clone_size: NA; v_call: TRBV7-9; d_call: NA; j_call: TRBJ2-7; cdr3_aa: CASSGNYEQYF; cdr3_nt: TGTGCCAGCAGCGGGAACTACGAGCAGTACTTC
clone_size: once; v_call: TRBV6-4; d_call: TRBD2; j_call: TRBJ2-1; cdr3_aa: CASSLAGVSQFF; cdr3_nt: TGTGCCAGCAGTCTGGCGGGAGTGTCGCAGTTCTTC
clone_size: NA; v_call: TRBV5-1; d_call: TRBD1; j_call: TRBJ1-2; cdr3_aa: CASSPGDSLYGYTF; cdr3_nt: TGCGCCAGCAGCCCCGGGGACAGCCTCTATGGCTACACCTTC
clone_size: NA; v_call: TRBV10-3; d_call: TRBD2; j_call: TRBJ2-7; cdr3_aa: CAISEGGGYEQYF; cdr3_nt: TGTGCCATCAGTGAGGGGGGGGGCTACGAGCAGTACTTC
clone_size: NA; v_call: TRBV29-1; d_call: NA; j_call: TRBJ2-5; cdr3_aa: CSVILAQETQYF; cdr3_nt: TGCAGCGTCATCCTAGCTCAAGAGACCCAGTACTTC
clone_size: once; v_call: TRBV7-9; d_call: TRBD2; j_call: TRBJ2-3; cdr3_aa: CASRRTSGDWADTQYF; cdr3_nt: TGTGCCAGCAGAAGGACTAGCGGGGATTGGGCAGATACGCAGTATTTT
clone_size: NA; v_call: TRBV7-9; d_call: NA; j_call: TRBJ2-5; cdr3_aa: CASSPQGTLGETQYF; cdr3_nt: TGTGCCAGCAGTCCGCAGGGAACTCTAGGCGAGACCCAGTACTTC
clone_size: few; v_call: TRBV19; d_call: NA; j_call: TRBJ1-2; cdr3_aa: CASSPQTVLDGYTF; cdr3_nt: TGTGCCAGTAGTCCGCAAACCGTACTGGATGGCTACACCTTC